The sequence of this T cell receptor (beta chain) was determined in a study of post-analysis software for immune sequencing data. The wider study: Relapsing-remitting, secondary progressive and progressive-relapsing multiple sclerosis courses were included.

The TCR beta cDNA libraries contained unique molecular identifiers. Once about 0.85 to 11 million T cells were used, about 490,000 cDNA molecules resulted. TCRdb re-analysed the PCR reads in MiXCR, keeping a single row per CDR3 protein. The sample includes roughly 400,000 distinct CDR3 sequences, about 39% of them seen just once. This clonotype was detected once. Its antigen remains unknown. V was trimmed by 4 bases and J by 0 bases, leaving 9 bases between them. Germline-derived CDR1 and CDR2 are MRHNA and SNTAGT. This CDR3 has 14 amino acids. General study points: Five or six TRBV segments (TRBV5-6, TRBV5-1 and TRBV20-1 among them) occurred more frequently in patients than in controls.

The rearrangement uses TRBV6-4 and TRBJ1-1; tentative D call: TRBD1 (5 bases). The source is a girl aged 2 to 10 with multiple sclerosis. Sequencing was done on a sample of blood. CDR3 region: CASSGDGMNTEAFF. In DNA form, the CDR3 reads TGTGCCAGCAGTGGGGACGGGATGAACACTGAAGCTTTCTTT.